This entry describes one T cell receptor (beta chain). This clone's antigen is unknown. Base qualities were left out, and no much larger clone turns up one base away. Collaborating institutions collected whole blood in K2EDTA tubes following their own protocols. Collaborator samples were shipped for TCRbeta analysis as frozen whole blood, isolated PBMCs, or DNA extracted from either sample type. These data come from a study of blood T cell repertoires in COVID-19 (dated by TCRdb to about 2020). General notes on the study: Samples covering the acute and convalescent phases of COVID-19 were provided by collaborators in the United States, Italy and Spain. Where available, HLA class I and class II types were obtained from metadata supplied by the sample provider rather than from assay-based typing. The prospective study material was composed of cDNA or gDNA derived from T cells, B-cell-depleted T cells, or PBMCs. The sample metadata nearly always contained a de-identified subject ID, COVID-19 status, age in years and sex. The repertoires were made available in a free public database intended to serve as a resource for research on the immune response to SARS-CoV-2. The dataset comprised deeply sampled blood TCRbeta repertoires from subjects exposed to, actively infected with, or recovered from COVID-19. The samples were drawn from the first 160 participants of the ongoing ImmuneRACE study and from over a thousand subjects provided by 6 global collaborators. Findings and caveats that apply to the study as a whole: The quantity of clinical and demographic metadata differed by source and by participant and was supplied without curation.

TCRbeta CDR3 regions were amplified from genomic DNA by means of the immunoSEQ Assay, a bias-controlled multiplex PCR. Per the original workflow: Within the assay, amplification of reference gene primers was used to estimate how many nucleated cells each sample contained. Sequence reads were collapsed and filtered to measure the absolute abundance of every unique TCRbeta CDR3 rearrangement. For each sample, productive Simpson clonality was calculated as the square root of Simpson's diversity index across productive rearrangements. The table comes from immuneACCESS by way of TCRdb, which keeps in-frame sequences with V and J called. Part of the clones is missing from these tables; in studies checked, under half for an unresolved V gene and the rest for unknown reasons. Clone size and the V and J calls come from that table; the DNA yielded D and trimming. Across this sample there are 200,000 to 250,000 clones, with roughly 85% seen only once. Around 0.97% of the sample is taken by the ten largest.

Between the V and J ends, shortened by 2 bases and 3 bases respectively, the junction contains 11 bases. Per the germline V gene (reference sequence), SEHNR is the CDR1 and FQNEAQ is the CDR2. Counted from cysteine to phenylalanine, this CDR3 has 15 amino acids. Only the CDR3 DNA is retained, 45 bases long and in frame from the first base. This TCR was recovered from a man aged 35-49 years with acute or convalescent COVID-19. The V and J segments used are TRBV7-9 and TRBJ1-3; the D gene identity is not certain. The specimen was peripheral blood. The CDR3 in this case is CASSLWGEVGNTIYF. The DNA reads TGTGCCAGCAGCTTATGGGGAGAAGTTGGAAACACCATATATTTT.